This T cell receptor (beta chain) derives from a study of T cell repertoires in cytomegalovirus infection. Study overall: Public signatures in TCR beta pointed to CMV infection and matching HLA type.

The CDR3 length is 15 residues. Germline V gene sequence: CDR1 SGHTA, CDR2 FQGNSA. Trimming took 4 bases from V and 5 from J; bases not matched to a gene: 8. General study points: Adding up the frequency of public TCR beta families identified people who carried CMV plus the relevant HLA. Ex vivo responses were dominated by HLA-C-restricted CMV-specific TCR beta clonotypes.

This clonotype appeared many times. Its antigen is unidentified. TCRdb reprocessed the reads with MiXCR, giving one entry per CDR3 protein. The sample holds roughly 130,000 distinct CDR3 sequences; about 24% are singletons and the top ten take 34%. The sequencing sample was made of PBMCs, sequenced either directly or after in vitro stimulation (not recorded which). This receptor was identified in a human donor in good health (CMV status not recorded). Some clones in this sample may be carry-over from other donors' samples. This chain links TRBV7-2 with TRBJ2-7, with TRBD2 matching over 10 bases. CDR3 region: CASSSREREGHEQYF. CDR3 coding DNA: TGTGCCAGCAGCTCAAGGGAGCGGGAGGGCCACGAGCAGTACTTC.